The T cell receptor (beta chain) under discussion was sequenced for a study of T cell responses to AZD1222 COVID-19 vaccine. Background on the study: Second doses that came at about 4 or about 12 weeks were put together.

Study-level points and caveats: Clonal diversity was possibly underestimated, and the donors were mostly white British, with more females. Spike-specific TCR breadth and depth rose after two AZD1222 doses. CD4 TCRs covered the whole spike, strongest at regions 160-218 and 743-854.

This CDR3 contains 17 residues. Germline CDR1 SEHNR, CDR2 FQNEAQ (reference sequence). Trimming shortened V by 5 bases and J by 0 bases, and 14 bases separated the two germline ends. TCRdb's table, derived via immunoSEQ multiplex PCR, lists solely in-frame clones and lacks some. Counted here are about 99,000 clones, about 90% occurring once; the ten biggest clones make up about 2.9%. For this clone: Its specificity is not known.

Sample: peripheral blood, taken on day 0 of AZD1222 vaccination. The TCR comes from an adult in good health. The chain is built from TRBV7-9 and TRBJ2-6; possibly TRBD1 for D (6 bases). The CDR3 reads CASSTRQAISGANVLTF. The DNA for the CDR3 is TGTGCCAGCAGCACCAGACAGGCGATCTCTGGGGCCAACGTCCTGACTTTC.